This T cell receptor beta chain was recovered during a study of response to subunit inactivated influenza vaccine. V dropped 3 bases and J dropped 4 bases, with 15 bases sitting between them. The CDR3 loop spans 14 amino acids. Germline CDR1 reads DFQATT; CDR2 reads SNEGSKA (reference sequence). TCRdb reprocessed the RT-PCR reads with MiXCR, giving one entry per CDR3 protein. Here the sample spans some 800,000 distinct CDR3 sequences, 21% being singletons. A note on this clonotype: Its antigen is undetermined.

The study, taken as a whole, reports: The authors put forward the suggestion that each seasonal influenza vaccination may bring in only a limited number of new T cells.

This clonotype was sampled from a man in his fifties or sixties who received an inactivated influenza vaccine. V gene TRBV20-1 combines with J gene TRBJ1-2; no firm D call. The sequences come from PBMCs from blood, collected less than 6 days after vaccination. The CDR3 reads CSASHTEFLYGYTF. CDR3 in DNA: TGCAGTGCTAGCCATACAGAGTTTCTCTATGGCTACACCTTC.